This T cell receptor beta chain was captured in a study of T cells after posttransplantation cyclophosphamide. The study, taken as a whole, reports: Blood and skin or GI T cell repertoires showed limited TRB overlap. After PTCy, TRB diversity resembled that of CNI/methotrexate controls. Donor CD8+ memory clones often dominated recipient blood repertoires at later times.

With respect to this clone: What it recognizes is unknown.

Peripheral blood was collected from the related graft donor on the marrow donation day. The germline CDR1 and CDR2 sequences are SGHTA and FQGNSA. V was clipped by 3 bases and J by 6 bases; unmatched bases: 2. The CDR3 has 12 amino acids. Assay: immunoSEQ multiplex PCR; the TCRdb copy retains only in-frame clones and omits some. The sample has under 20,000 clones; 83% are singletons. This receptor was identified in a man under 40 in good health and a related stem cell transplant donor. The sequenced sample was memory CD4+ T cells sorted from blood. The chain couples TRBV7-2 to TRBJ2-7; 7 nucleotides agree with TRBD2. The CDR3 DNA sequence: TGTGCCAGCAGCTTGGGGGGGACCGAGCAGTACTTC. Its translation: CASSLGGTEQYF. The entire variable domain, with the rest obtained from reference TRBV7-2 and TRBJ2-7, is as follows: GAGVSQSPSNKVTEKGKDVELRCDPISGHTALYWYRQSLGQGLEFLIYFQGNSAPDKSGLPSDRFSAERTGGSVSTLTIQRTQQEDSAVYLCASSLGGTEQYFGPGTRLTVT.